In its sample, the clone carrying this TCR beta chain was seen many times. The data were taken from a study of shared clonotypes between healthy human individuals. Tens of thousands of T cell genomes (roughly 220 ng DNA) went into each sorted-subset replicate. Assay: immunoSEQ multiplex PCR; the TCRdb copy retains only in-frame clones and omits some. The table records under 750,000 clones, 72% of them present only once. Every one of the donors was a Caucasian adult that lived in Nashville, Tennessee. The sample was memory CD4+ T cells sorted from blood. The subset here: CD45RA-negative fraction. The TCR was taken from a woman in her 30s in good health.

The CDR3 region has the DNA TGCGCCAGCAGCTCTCAAGAGGGGGGCACTGAAGCTTTCTTT. It specifies CASSSQEGGTEAFF. The rearrangement links TRBV5-1 to TRBJ1-1; D may be TRBD1 (6 bases). There are 14 residues in the CDR3. CDR1 SGHRS and CDR2 YFSETQ come from the germline V gene. Trimming removed 3 bases at V and 4 bases at J, with 13 bases between.